The 23 T cell receptor beta chains reported below all come from one sample, sequenced in a study of technical replicates of blood from a few donors. Method: immunoSEQ multiplex PCR; TCRdb's copy keeps in-frame clones and lacks some. Counted here are tens of thousands of clones, 85% to 95% occurring once; the ten biggest clones make up 0.24%. Sequencing used T cells isolated from PBMCs. The receptors come from a human donor in good health.

V is TRBV11-2 and J is TRBJ2-2; 7 bases align to TRBD1. Germline assignment: CDR1 SGHAT and CDR2 FQNNGV. V shed 5 bases and J 6 bases; nucleotides not matched to a gene: 3. The CDR3 length is 13 residues. CDR3 nucleotide sequence: TGTGCCAGCAGCCAACAGGGGCCCGGGGAGCTGTTTTTT. Translating it yields CASSQQGPGELFF.

The rearrangement joins TRBV11-2 to TRBJ2-7, with TRBD1 matching over 9 bases. The CDR3 is 15 residues long. In germline, CDR1 is SGHAT, CDR2 FQNNGV. The V gene end was trimmed by 5 bases and the J gene end by 4 bases; junction bases not matched to a gene: 9. The CDR3 spells CASSTSGTGRYEQYF. The CDR3 region has the DNA TGTGCCAGCAGCACCTCCGGGACAGGGAGGTACGAGCAGTACTTC.

The V and J genes are TRBV28 and TRBJ2-7, with D perhaps TRBD1 (6 bases). With 6 bases removed from V and 2 bases from J, the gap between germline ends came to 17 bases. The germline V gene has CDR1 MDHEN and CDR2 SYDVKM. The CDR3 runs to 15 residues. The CDR3 nucleotides read TGTGCCAGCAGCGAAGGTCCAGCAGGGGCCTACGAGCAGTACTTC. Encoded protein: CASSEGPAGAYEQYF.

This clone was found once. The chain recombines TRBV19 with TRBJ1-4, with TRBD1 identical over 8 bases. V was clipped by 6 bases and J by 6 bases; unmatched bases: 9. The germline V gene encodes CDR1 LNHDA and CDR2 SQIVND (reference sequence). The CDR3 runs 15 residues. The chain's CDR3 is CASRDQGAADEKLFF. CDR3 DNA sequence: TGTGCCAGTAGGGACCAGGGGGCGGCTGATGAAAAACTGTTTTTT.

The chain has TRBV9 and TRBJ2-5, with 8 bases identical to TRBD2. Trimming took 3 bases from V and 5 from J; bases not matched to a gene: 6. The V gene's germline CDR1 is SGDLS and CDR2 YYNGEE. The CDR3 is made up of 14 amino acids. The DNA of the CDR3 is TGTGCCAGCAGCGCCGGGGGGGGCTGGGAGACCCAGTACTTC. Protein product: CASSAGGGWETQYF.

The chain employs TRBV28 and TRBJ2-7, with 7 bases matching TRBD2. Germline CDR1 MDHEN, CDR2 SYDVKM. The length of the CDR3 is 15 residues. The ends lost 0 bases at V and 3 bases at J; junction bases unmatched: 5. The CDR3 nucleotides read TGTGCCAGCAGTTTATGGGCTAGCGGTAACTACGAGCAGTACTTC. Translating gives CASSLWASGNYEQYF.

The chain has TRBV4-2 and TRBJ2-7; no reliable D call. Trimming pared 8 bases from V and 1 base from J, leaving 3 bases between. Per germline, CDR1 LGHNA and CDR2 YNFKEQ. This CDR3 has 10 residues. The DNA of the CDR3 is TGTGCCAGCTCGTCCTACGAGCAGTACTTC. It encodes CASSSYEQYF.

J is TRBJ2-3 and V is TRBV4-1; 8 bases fit TRBD1. CDR1 and CDR2 (germline): MGHRA, YSYEKL. The CDR3 loop spans 16 amino acids. J was trimmed by 1 base and V by 3 bases; bases with no gene match: 6. This CDR3 reads CASSHRTGSGTDTQYF. DNA for the CDR3: TGCGCCAGCAGCCATAGGACAGGGTCTGGCACAGATACGCAGTATTTT.

The chain couples TRBV5-5 to TRBJ2-3; 7 bases agree with TRBD2. The V and J ends lost 2 bases and 2 bases, in that order; junction bases with no gene match: 8. This CDR3 comprises 16 residues. Germline V CDR1 and CDR2: SGHKS, YYEKEE (reference sequence). Here the CDR3 reads CASSFPERGSTDTQYF. Written as DNA, the CDR3 is TGTGCCAGCAGCTTTCCCGAGCGGGGCTCCACAGATACGCAGTATTTT.

This clone was found once. This rearrangement joins TRBV19 to TRBJ1-1; 7 positions agree with TRBD1. Germline values: CDR1 LNHDA, CDR2 SQIVND (reference sequence). V dropped 4 bases and J dropped 10; count of bases not matched to a gene: 3. This CDR3 contains 11 residues. CDR3 nucleotide sequence: TGTGCCAGTAGTACGACAGGGCCAGCTTTCTTT. Its translation: CASSTTGPAFF.

The chain links TRBV28 to TRBJ2-1; 8 bases agree with TRBD1. The CDR3 contains 13 residues. Per germline, CDR1 MDHEN and CDR2 SYDVKM. With V trimmed by 9 bases and J by 2 bases, 3 bases remained unmatched. CDR3 nucleotides: TGTGCCAGTGGGACAGGCCCCTACAATGAGCAGTTCTTC. It codes for CASGTGPYNEQFF.

This chain uses TRBV11-2 with TRBJ1-3; the match to TRBD1 covers 7 bases. Trimming removed 3 bases from V and 7 bases from J; junction bases left unmatched: 0. The CDR3 covers 12 residues. The germline gives CDR1 SGHAT, CDR2 FQNNGV. The chain's CDR3 is CASSLTGNTIYF. The CDR3 DNA reads TGTGCCAGCAGCTTGACAGGGAACACCATATATTTT.

The chain carries TRBV5-1 and TRBJ1-2, with 8 bases fitting TRBD1. The CDR3 spans 14 residues. Germline CDR1 SGHRS, CDR2 YFSETQ. The J segment lost 6 bases and the V segment lost 3 bases, leaving 7 bases of the junction unmatched. The chain's CDR3 is CASSSSGQGDGYTF. As DNA, the CDR3 is TGCGCCAGCAGCTCATCCGGACAGGGTGATGGCTACACCTTC.

The rearrangement links TRBV4-1 to TRBJ1-2, with D uncertain. Germline CDR1 and CDR2: MGHRA and YSYEKL. The germline V and J ends were trimmed by 7 bases and 4 bases, with 16 bases remaining between them. The CDR3 is 14 residues long. This chain's CDR3 is CASNRELRSYGYTF. Here the CDR3 DNA reads TGCGCCAGCAACCGGGAACTACGGAGCTATGGCTACACCTTC.

This chain connects TRBV6-5 to TRBJ2-7; 9 nucleotides agree with TRBD2. V trimming: 5 bases; J trimming: 2 bases; junction bases outside the gene matches: 7. Germline V gene sequence: CDR1 MNHEY, CDR2 SVGAGI. The CDR3 totals 15 residues. As DNA, the CDR3 is TGTGCCAGCAGTAAACAAGCTAGCGGGGCCTACGAGCAGTACTTC. It codes for CASSKQASGAYEQYF.

This clone has a handful of counts. V and J are TRBV30 and TRBJ1-2, with 7 bases aligning to TRBD1. With 0 bases clipped from V and 7 bases from J, the junction kept 5 bases outside the gene matches. CDR3 length: 13 residues. CDR1 is GTSNPN, CDR2 SVGIG, per germline (reference sequence). The CDR3: CAWSVLGTAGYTF. The CDR3 coding sequence is TGTGCCTGGAGTGTATTGGGGACAGCTGGCTACACCTTC.

This chain links TRBV4-1 with TRBJ2-2, with D unclear. The length of the CDR3 is 15 residues. Germline values: CDR1 MGHRA, CDR2 YSYEKL. Trimming shortened V by 4 bases and J by 7 bases, and 16 bases separated the two germline ends. In nucleotides, the CDR3 is TGCGCCAGCAGCCCATCAAGTAGCAGAGACGGGGAGCTGTTTTTT. It yields the protein CASSPSSSRDGELFF.

The chain uses TRBV10-1 and TRBJ2-2; 7 nucleotides match TRBD1. CDR1 and CDR2 from the germline V gene are WNHNN and SYGVQD (reference sequence). Trimming at V came to 7 bases and at J to 5 bases, leaving 16 bases not matched to a gene. CDR3 length: 17 residues. The CDR3 nucleotides read TGCGCCAGCATAGGGGGCCTACCATCTCTCGGGACCGGGGAGCTGTTTTTT. As protein: CASIGGLPSLGTGELFF.

V is TRBV11-2 and J is TRBJ1-2; D gene uncertain. V was shortened by 1 base and J by 8 bases, with 20 bases between the two germline ends. The germline V gene encodes CDR1 SGHAT and CDR2 FQNNGV. The CDR3 covers 16 residues. The CDR3 nucleotides read TGTGCCAGCAGCTTAGTCTTATCAACACCGGGCGGGGGCTACACCTTC. This sequence encodes CASSLVLSTPGGGYTF.

This clone appeared once. The chain carries TRBV6-4 and TRBJ1-2, with D possibly being TRBD1 (5 bases). CDR3 length: 14 amino acids. Trimming stripped 8 bases from V and 7 bases from J, with 20 bases between. From germline, CDR1 is MRHNA and CDR2 SNTAGT. DNA of the CDR3: TGTGCCAGCCGCCCCCGGGAGACAGAGACTGGCTACACCTTC. This gives the protein CASRPRETETGYTF.

The chain has TRBV19 and TRBJ1-5, with D maybe TRBD1 (5 bases). The V and J ends lost 8 bases and 0 bases respectively, with 14 bases between them. Looked up from germline, CDR1 is LNHDA and CDR2 is SQIVND (reference sequence). The CDR3 has 15 amino acids. CDR3 in DNA: TGTGCCAGTGGGGGGGGGACTTATAGCAATCAGCCCCAGCATTTT. Amino acid sequence: CASGGGTYSNQPQHF.

The chain has TRBV7-9 and TRBJ1-4; perhaps TRBD1 as D (6 bases). V lost 5 bases, J lost 7 bases, and 26 bases lay in between. This CDR3 region has 18 residues. The germline V gene encodes CDR1 SEHNR and CDR2 FQNEAQ (reference sequence). The CDR3 nucleotides read TGTGCCAGCAGCGCAAGGAACCAGGGGTTCAGTTCCAGTGAAAAACTGTTTTTT. Translated, it gives CASSARNQGFSSSEKLFF.

The chain employs TRBV15 and TRBJ2-3; 7 positions match TRBD2. CDR3 length: 17 residues. Germline values: CDR1 LNHNV, CDR2 YYDKDF (reference sequence). Trimming at V came to 1 base and at J to 5 bases, leaving 12 bases not matched to a gene. The CDR3 protein is CATSRGTSSSGQDTQYF. The CDR3 nucleotides are TGTGCCACCAGCAGAGGAACATCGAGTAGCGGGCAAGATACGCAGTATTTT.